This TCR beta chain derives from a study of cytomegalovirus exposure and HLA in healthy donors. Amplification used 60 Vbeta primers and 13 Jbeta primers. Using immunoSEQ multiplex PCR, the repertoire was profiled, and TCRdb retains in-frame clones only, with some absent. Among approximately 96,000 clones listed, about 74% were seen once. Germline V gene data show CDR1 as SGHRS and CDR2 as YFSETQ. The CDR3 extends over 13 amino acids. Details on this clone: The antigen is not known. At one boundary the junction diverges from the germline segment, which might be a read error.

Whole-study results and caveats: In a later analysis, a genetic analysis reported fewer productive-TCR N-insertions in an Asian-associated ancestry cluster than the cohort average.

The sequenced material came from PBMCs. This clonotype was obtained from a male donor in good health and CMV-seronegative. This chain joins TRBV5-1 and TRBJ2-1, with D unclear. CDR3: CASSTDSYDEQFF. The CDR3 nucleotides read TGCGCCAGCAGCACCGACTCCTACGATGAGCAGTTCTTC. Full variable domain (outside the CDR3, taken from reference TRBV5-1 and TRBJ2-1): KAGVTQTPRYLIKTRGQQVTLSCSPISGHRSVSWYQQTPGQGLQFLFEYFSETQRNKGNFPGRFSGRQFSNSRSEMNVSTLELGDSALYLCASSTDSYDEQFFGPGTRLTVL.